A selection of T cell receptor beta chains follows, all from one sample in a study of vaccination and CD4 T cells after COVID-19. No cognate antigen is known for these TCRs. TCRdb reanalysed the PCR reads using MiXCR and keeps one entry per CDR3 protein. In the table there are some 19,000 distinct CDR3 sequences, 54% of which are singletons. Sequencing was performed on CD4+ T cells from blood, cultured in vitro. The receptors were gathered from a human donor who had recovered from COVID-19. CDR3s include the opening cysteine and the closing phenylalanine or tryptophan. Each record gives: V gene, D gene, clone size, J gene, CDR3 length, CDR3 DNA, CDR3 protein. The D gene is left open where the match is weak. Only some rows state a clone size, as once, few, many or a class for expanded clones.

TRBV11-2,TRBD2,NA,TRBJ2-1,15,TGTGCCAGCACCTCTCTAGCGGGAGGCGGCAATGAGCAGTTCTTC,CASTSLAGGGNEQFF
TRBV14,NA,NA,TRBJ2-3,15,TGTGCCAGCAGCCAACGGGTGAGAGTCACAGATACGCAGTATTTT,CASSQRVRVTDTQYF
TRBV6-1,TRBD2,few,TRBJ2-1,15,TGTGCCAGCACTACTTGGGTAGCGGGAGGGCGGGAGCAGTTCTTC,CASTTWVAGGREQFF
TRBV5-1,TRBD2,NA,TRBJ2-1,15,TGCGCCAGCAGCTTGCTAGCGGGAGTCCGGAATGAGCAGTTCTTC,CASSLLAGVRNEQFF
TRBV20-1,TRBD1,NA,TRBJ2-5,16,TGCAGTGCTAGGCCTTGGACAGGGCCCTACCAAGAGACCCAGTACTTC,CSARPWTGPYQETQYF
TRBV6-1,NA,NA,TRBJ1-1,15,TGTGCCAGCAGCCACGCAGGGCCGGATGACACTGAAGCTTTCTTT,CASSHAGPDDTEAFF
TRBV7-8,NA,few,TRBJ1-2,12,TGTGCCAGCAGCGTCGGGACCGGGGGCTACACCTTC,CASSVGTGGYTF
TRBV11-1,NA,few,TRBJ1-2,13,TGTGCCAGCAGCTTAAGTACAGAGGTTGGCTACACCTTC,CASSLSTEVGYTF
TRBV27,TRBD1,NA,TRBJ2-3,17,TGTGCCAGCAGTCCGCCCGCCGGGACAGGGGAAACAGATACGCAGTATTTT,CASSPPAGTGETDTQYF
TRBV7-8,TRBD1,once,TRBJ1-5,15,TGTGCCAGCAGCTTACAGGGGGTCGGCAATCAGCCCCAGCATTTT,CASSLQGVGNQPQHF
TRBV4-2,NA,NA,TRBJ1-5,15,TGTGCCAGCAGCCAAGAAGGGGGGTCTGGCCAGCCCCAGCATTTT,CASSQEGGSGQPQHF
TRBV28,TRBD2,NA,TRBJ2-1,16,TGTGCCAGCAGTTTCCCGGGACTAGCGGACTACAATGAGCAGTTCTTC,CASSFPGLADYNEQFF
TRBV7-8,NA,NA,TRBJ1-1,12,TGTGCCAGCAGCTATAAGGGCACTGAAGCTTTCTTT,CASSYKGTEAFF
TRBV30,NA,NA,TRBJ1-3,13,TGTGCCTCCCTCGGGGTTTCTGGAAACACCATATATTTT,CASLGVSGNTIYF
TRBV19,NA,once,TRBJ1-5,13,TGTGCCAGTAGTCTCTCAGGCTCGGAGCCCCAGCATTTT,CASSLSGSEPQHF
TRBV25-1,NA,NA,TRBJ1-1,13,TGTGCCAGCACCAGAAGTGTTAACACTGAAGCTTTCTTT,CASTRSVNTEAFF
TRBV2,TRBD2,few,TRBJ2-2,20,TGTGCCAGCAGGATACTAGTACCGGGACTAGCGGGAGGGAGGGCCGGGGAGCTGTTTTTT,CASRILVPGLAGGRAGELFF
TRBV6-2/TRBV6-3,NA,NA,TRBJ2-3,15,TGTGCCAGCAGTTACAGACGGGAGAGGGCAGATACGCAGTATTTT,CASSYRRERADTQYF
TRBV19,NA,few,TRBJ1-4,12,TGTGCCAGTAGACAGGTGGATGAAAAACTGTTTTTT,CASRQVDEKLFF
TRBV7-9,NA,few,TRBJ2-1,15,TGTGCCAGCAGGGGTCTCGAGCGGCTCTACAATGAGCAGTTCTTC,CASRGLERLYNEQFF
TRBV21-1,NA,NA,TRBJ1-1,17,TGTGCCAGCAGCACACGATACGGGCTTGCGGGGATCACTGAAGCTTTCTTT,CASSTRYGLAGITEAFF
TRBV5-5,NA,NA,TRBJ1-1,13,TGTGCCAGCAGCTTGGACTGGAACACTGAAGCTTTCTTT,CASSLDWNTEAFF
TRBV10-1,NA,NA,TRBJ1-6,19,TGCGCCTATTTCCCCCCCCCGCTCATTCGAGGCTCCTATAATTCACCCCTCCACTTT,CAYFPPPLIRGSYNSPLHF
TRBV6-5,NA,NA,TRBJ2-5,14,TGTGCCAGCAGTTCCCCGTTTACCCAAGAGACCCAGTACTTC,CASSSPFTQETQYF
TRBV6-5,TRBD1,NA,TRBJ2-3,16,TGTGCCAGCAGTTACTCGCGAGACAGGGGCACAGATACGCAGTATTTT,CASSYSRDRGTDTQYF
TRBV7-8,TRBD1,few,TRBJ2-2,15,TGTGCCAGCAGCCCACAGGGGGGAGACACCGGGGAGCTGTTTTTT,CASSPQGGDTGELFF
TRBV2,TRBD2,NA,TRBJ2-3,15,TGTGCCAGCAGTGTACAGCGGGGAATCACAGATACGCAGTATTTT,CASSVQRGITDTQYF
TRBV4-2,NA,NA,TRBJ1-2,16,TGTGCCAGCAGCCAAGGAGTCAGGGCTGTTGGCTATGGCTACACCTTC,CASSQGVRAVGYGYTF
TRBV20-1,TRBD1,few,TRBJ1-6,17,TGCAGTGCTAGAGATCCCCGACAGGGGGCGAGTGAGTCACCCCTCCACTTT,CSARDPRQGASESPLHF
TRBV4-1,NA,NA,TRBJ2-5,13,TGCGCCAGCAGCCAAGCCGAGGGAGAGACCCAGTACTTC,CASSQAEGETQYF
TRBV7-2,NA,NA,TRBJ2-7,17,TGTGCCAGCAGCTTAGAACCGGGGTGGGACCAGTACCAGGGGCAGTACTTC,CASSLEPGWDQYQGQYF
TRBV7-9,NA,NA,TRBJ2-1,15,TGTGCCAGCAGCGCAATTTTGGGGGGCTACAATGAGCAGTTCTTC,CASSAILGGYNEQFF
TRBV7-9,NA,NA,TRBJ2-2,17,TGTGCCAGCAGCCCCCCTTGGCGGGGGCCTAACACCGGGGAGCTGTTTTTT,CASSPPWRGPNTGELFF
TRBV4-1,NA,NA,TRBJ1-5,17,TGCGCCAGCAGCCAAGATCAAACTTGGCAGGGTTTACAGCCCCAGCATTTT,CASSQDQTWQGLQPQHF
TRBV11-3,NA,NA,TRBJ2-2,15,TGTGCCAGCAGTTCGGACAAAAAGAACACCGGGGAGCTGTTTTTT,CASSSDKKNTGELFF
TRBV6-1,NA,once,TRBJ2-2,13,TGTGCCAGCATTAGACTTAACACCGGGGAGCTGTTTTTT,CASIRLNTGELFF
TRBV7-8,TRBD1,NA,TRBJ1-5,14,TGTGCCAGCAGCTTAGTAGGGGGCGGGCAGCCCCAGCATTTT,CASSLVGGGQPQHF
TRBV7-9,NA,NA,TRBJ1-2,14,TGTGCCAGCAGCTTGGGGATAGGGCAGACCGGCTACACCTTC,CASSLGIGQTGYTF
TRBV12-3/TRBV12-4,TRBD1,few,TRBJ2-3,14,TGTGCCAGCAACACCGGGACAGGGTCACATACGCAGTATTTT,CASNTGTGSHTQYF
TRBV10-2,NA,NA,TRBJ2-5,14,TGCGCCAGCAGTTCACAGGGAGGGGTAGAGACCCAGTACTTC,CASSSQGGVETQYF
TRBV7-2,NA,NA,TRBJ1-5,17,TGTGCCAGCAGCTTATCAGGGGCCGCCTATAGCAATCAGCCCCAGCATTTT,CASSLSGAAYSNQPQHF
TRBV15,NA,NA,TRBJ1-4,14,TGTGCCACCAGCAGAGAGGGGGCAGACGAAAAACTGTTTTTT,CATSREGADEKLFF
TRBV28,NA,NA,TRBJ1-2,13,TGTGCCAGCAGTCAGACAGGAATCTATGGCTACACCTTC,CASSQTGIYGYTF
TRBV6-5,NA,NA,TRBJ1-5,15,TGTGCCAGCAGTTACTCGTCAGGTAGCAATCAGCCCCAGCATTTT,CASSYSSGSNQPQHF
TRBV19,NA,NA,TRBJ1-2,13,TGTGCCAGTAGTATGGAGCCAGGATGGGGCTACACCTTC,CASSMEPGWGYTF
TRBV27,NA,few,TRBJ1-6,14,TGTGCCAGCGGGCCCGGGCTACGGAGTTCACCCCTCCACTTT,CASGPGLRSSPLHF
TRBV7-3,NA,NA,TRBJ2-6,15,TGTGCCAGCAGCTTAGTAGGGTCAGGGGCCAACGTCCTGACTTTC,CASSLVGSGANVLTF
TRBV15,NA,few,TRBJ1-5,16,TGTGCCACCAGCAGAGCTAGACAGAGAAGTAATCAGCCCCAGCATTTT,CATSRARQRSNQPQHF
TRBV11-2,TRBD1,few,TRBJ1-5,15,TGTGCCAGCAGCTTAGATGGTGACAGGGGTCGGCCCCAGCATTTT,CASSLDGDRGRPQHF
TRBV7-2,NA,NA,TRBJ2-7,12,TGTGCCAGCAGCCCCGGACCCTACGAGCAGTACTTC,CASSPGPYEQYF
TRBV6-2/TRBV6-3,TRBD1,few,TRBJ1-5,14,TGTGCCACCCTCAACAGGGGGAGCAATCAGCCCCAGCATTTT,CATLNRGSNQPQHF
TRBV5-1,NA,NA,TRBJ2-1,13,TGCGCCAGCAGCTCCTCGACTAGAGGTGAGCAGTTCTTC,CASSSSTRGEQFF
TRBV6-1,NA,NA,TRBJ1-2,13,TGTGCCAGCAGGATAACGGACCGCTATGGCTACACCTTC,CASRITDRYGYTF